This T cell receptor (beta chain) was captured by sequencing in a study of glioma-infiltrating T cells. Study background: Samples included WHO grade II oligodendrogliomas or astrocytomas and initial-diagnosis grade IV glioblastomas.

Germline-derived CDR1 and CDR2 are MNHNS and SASEGT. The CDR3 runs 13 residues. V shed 6 bases and J 5 bases; nucleotides not matched to a gene: 7. The iRepertoire nested amplicon-rescue multiplex PCR amplified TCR alpha and beta CDR3s from RNA. TCRdb passed the multiplex PCR reads through MiXCR, listing each CDR3 protein once. Of more than 350,000 distinct CDR3 sequences listed, 35% to 45% are singletons. This clonotype occurred many times. Sequencing used glioma tissue, nonneoplastic brain tissue, or PBMCs (not recorded which). The chain combines TRBV6-1 with TRBJ2-7; 7 bases agree with TRBD1. This receptor was identified in a human donor with low-grade glioma or glioblastoma, undergoing nonglioma brain surgery, or in good health (not recorded which). CDR3 coding DNA: TGTGCCAGCAGCCGTCAGGGGGATCACGAGCAGTACTTC. Translated, it gives CASSRQGDHEQYF.